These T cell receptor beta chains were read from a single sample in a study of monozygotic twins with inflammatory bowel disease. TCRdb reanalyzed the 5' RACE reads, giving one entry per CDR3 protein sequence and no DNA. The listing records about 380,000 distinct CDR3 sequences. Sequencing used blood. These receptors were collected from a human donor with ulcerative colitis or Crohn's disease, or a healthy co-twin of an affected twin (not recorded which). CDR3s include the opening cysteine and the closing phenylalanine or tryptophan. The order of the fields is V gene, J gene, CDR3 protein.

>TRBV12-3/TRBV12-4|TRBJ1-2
CASSLGRGQGKGSYGYTF
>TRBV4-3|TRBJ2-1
CASSQLARNEQFF
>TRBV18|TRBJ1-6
CASSPWTGGGYNSPLHF
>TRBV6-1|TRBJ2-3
CASRDVGRSLGDTQYF
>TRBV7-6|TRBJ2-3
CASSARLDSTDTQYF
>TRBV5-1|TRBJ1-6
CASSLASRDRGSPLHF
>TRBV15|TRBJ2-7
CATSRMTGVGYEQYF
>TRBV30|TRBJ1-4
CAWSDGTGGFNEKLFF
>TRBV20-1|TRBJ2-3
CSARSGGAGDTQYF
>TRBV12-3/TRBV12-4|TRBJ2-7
CASSLQAAQGLPYEQYF
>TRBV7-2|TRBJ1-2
CASSLGGTQSNYGYTF
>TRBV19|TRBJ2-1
CASRRTQGAHEQFF
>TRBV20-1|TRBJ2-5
CSARDRGRGGETQYF
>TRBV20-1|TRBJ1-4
CSTGLNEKLFF
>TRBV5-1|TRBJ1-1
CASSRDRANTEAFF
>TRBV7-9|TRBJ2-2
CASSSGTSYAGELFF
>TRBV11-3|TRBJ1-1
CASSTDGPNTEAFF
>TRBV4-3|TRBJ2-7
CASSQGTPGYEQYF
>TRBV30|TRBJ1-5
CAWSRAGNQPQHF
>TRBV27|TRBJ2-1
CASSYRGTGSSYNEQFF
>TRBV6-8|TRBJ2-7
CRLLIALGDEQYF
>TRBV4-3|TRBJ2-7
CASSQDLSKSSYEQYF
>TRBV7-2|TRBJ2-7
CASSSDFARGYEQYF
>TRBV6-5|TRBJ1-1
CASSYWGEAFF
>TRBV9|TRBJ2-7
CASSAKPGTAKRNEQYF
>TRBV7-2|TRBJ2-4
CASSLAPENIQYF
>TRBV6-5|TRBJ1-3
CASSYGSSGNTIYF
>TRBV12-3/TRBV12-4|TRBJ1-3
CASSLEVGAFGNTIYF
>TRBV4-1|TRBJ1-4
CASSQDPGRGDEKLFF
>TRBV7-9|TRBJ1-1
CASSVQSVEAFF
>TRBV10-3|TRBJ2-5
CAMGTIQETQYF
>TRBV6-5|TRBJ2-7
CASSFQGLAGAYEQYF
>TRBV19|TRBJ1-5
CASAVRDSNQPQHF
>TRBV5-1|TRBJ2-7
CASGLTGGGEQYF
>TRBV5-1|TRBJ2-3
CASSLDLTGYADTQYF
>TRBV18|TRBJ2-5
CASSPGIETQYF
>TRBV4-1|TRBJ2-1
CASSQPAGGLNEQFF
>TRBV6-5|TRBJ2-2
CASSSFGANTGELFF
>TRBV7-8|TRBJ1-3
CASSWGQGARGNTIYF
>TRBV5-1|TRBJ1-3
CASRPASGAGNTIYF
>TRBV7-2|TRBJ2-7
CASSPPYMKYEQYF
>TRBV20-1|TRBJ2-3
CSAIVPAWDTQYF
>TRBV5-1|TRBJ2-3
CASTRSSPTDTQYF
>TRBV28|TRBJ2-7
CATSTPLEQYF
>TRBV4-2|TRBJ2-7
CASSQDSTGEDEQYF
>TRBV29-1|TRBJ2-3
CSAPGTGGYDTQYF
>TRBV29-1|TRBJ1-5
CSVGVSNQPQHF
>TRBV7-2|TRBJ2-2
CASSLVGGLTTGELFF
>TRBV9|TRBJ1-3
CASMGSSGNTIYF
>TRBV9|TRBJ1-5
CASSVGQYNQPQHF
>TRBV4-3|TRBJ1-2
CASSQDGGISGYTF
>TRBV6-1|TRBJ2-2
CASRSDRGTGELFF
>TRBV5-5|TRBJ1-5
CASSLEGVNQPQHF
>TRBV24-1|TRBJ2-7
CATSGGLGSLSYEQYF
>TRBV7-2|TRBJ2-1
CASSFFGQPNNEQFF
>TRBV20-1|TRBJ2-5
CSARTPGRTQYF
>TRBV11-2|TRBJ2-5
CASSLVPSGGQETQYF
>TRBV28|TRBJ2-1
CASSLAAAGAYNEQFF
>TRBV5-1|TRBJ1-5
CASRPTVGDNQPQHF